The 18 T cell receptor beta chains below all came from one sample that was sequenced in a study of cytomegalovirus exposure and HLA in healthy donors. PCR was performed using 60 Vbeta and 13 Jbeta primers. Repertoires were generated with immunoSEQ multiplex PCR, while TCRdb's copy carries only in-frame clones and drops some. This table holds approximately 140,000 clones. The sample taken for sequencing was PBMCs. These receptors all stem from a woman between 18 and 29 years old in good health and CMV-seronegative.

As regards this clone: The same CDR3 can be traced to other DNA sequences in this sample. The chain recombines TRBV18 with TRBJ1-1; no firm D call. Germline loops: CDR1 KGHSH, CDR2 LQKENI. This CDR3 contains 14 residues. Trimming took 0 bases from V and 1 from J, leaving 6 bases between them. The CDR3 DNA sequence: TGTGCCAGCTCACCACCAGGAGGGAACACTGAAGCTTTCTTT. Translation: CASSPPGGNTEAFF.

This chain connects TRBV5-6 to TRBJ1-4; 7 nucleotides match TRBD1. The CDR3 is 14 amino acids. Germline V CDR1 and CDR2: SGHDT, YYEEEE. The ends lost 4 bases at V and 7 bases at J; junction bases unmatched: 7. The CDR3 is CASSQTGFVEKLFF. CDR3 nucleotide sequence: TGTGCCAGCAGCCAGACAGGGTTTGTTGAAAAACTGTTTTTT.

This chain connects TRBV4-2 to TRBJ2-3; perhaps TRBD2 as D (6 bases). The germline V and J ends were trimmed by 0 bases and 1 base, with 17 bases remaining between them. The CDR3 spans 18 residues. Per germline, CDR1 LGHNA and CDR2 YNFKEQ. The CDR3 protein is CASSQDSLRLAGTDTQYF. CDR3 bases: TGTGCCAGCAGCCAAGATTCCTTACGATTAGCGGGCACAGATACGCAGTATTTT.

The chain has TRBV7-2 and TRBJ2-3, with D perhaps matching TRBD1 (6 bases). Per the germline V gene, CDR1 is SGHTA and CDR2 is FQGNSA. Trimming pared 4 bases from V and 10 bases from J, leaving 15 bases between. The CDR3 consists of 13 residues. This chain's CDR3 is CASSSLDQGPQYF. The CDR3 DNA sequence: TGTGCCAGCAGCTCCCTCGACCAGGGGCCGCAGTATTTT.

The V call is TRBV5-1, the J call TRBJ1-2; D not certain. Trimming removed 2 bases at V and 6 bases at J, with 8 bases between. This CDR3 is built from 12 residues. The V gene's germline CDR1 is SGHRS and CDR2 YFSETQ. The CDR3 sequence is CASSFTGNGYTF. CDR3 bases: TGCGCCAGCAGCTTTACGGGAAATGGCTACACCTTC.

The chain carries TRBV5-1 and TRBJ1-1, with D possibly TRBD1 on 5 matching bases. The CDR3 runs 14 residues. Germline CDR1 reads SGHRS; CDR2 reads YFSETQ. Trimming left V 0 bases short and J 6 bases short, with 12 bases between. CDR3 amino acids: CASSLGARGAEAFF. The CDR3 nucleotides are TGCGCCAGCAGCTTGGGGGCCCGGGGGGCTGAAGCTTTCTTT.

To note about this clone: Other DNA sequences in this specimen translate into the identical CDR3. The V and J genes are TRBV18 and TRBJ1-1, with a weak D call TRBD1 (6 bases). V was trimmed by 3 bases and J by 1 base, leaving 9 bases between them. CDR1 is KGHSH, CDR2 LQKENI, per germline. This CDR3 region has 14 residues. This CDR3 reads CASSPGTWNTEAFF. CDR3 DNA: TGTGCCAGCTCACCGGGGACATGGAACACTGAAGCTTTCTTT.

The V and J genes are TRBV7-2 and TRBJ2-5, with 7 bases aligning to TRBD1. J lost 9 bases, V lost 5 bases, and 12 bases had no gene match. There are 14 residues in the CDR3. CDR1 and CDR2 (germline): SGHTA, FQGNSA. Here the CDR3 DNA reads TGTGCCAGCAGCCAAACCGGGACAGTAGGAGCCCAGTACTTC. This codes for CASSQTGTVGAQYF. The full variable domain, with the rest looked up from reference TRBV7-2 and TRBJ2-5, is GAGVSQSPSNKVTEKGKDVELRCDPISGHTALYWYRQSLGQGLEFLIYFQGNSAPDKSGLPSDRFSAERTGGSVSTLTIQRTQQEDSAVYLCASSQTGTVGAQYFGPGTRLLVL.

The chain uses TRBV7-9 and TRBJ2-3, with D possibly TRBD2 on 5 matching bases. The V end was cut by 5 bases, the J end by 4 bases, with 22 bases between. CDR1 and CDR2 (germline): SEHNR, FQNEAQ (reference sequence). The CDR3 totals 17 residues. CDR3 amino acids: CASSPGFFGEKADTQYF. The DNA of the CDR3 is TGTGCCAGCAGCCCCGGATTCTTCGGGGAGAAGGCAGATACGCAGTATTTT.

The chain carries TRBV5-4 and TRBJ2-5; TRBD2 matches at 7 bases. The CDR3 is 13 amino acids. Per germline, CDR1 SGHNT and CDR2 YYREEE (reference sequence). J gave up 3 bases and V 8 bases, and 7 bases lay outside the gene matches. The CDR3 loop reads CASAGAKEETQYF. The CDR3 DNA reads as TGTGCCAGTGCGGGAGCGAAGGAAGAGACCCAGTACTTC. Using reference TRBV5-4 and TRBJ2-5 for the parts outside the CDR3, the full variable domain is ETGVTQSPTHLIKTRGQQVTLRCSSQSGHNTVSWYQQALGQGPQFIFQYYREEENGRGNFPPRFSGLQFPNYSSELNVNALELDDSALYLCASAGAKEETQYFGPGTRLLVL.

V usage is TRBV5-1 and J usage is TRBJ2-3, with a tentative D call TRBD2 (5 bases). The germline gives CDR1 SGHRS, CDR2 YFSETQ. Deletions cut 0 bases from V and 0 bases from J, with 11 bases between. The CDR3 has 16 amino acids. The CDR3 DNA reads TGCGCCAGCAGCTTGGAGGCCGGGGTTAGCACAGATACGCAGTATTTT. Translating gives CASSLEAGVSTDTQYF. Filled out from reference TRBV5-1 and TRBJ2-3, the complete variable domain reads KAGVTQTPRYLIKTRGQQVTLSCSPISGHRSVSWYQQTPGQGLQFLFEYFSETQRNKGNFPGRFSGRQFSNSRSEMNVSTLELGDSALYLCASSLEAGVSTDTQYFGPGTRLTVL.

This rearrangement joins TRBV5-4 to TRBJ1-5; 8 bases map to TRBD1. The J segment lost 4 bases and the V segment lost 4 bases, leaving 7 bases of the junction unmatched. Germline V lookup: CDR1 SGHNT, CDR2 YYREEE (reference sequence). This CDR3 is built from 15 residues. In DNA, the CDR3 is TGTGCCAGCAGCCCGAACAGGGGGAGGAATCAGCCCCAGCATTTT. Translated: CASSPNRGRNQPQHF.

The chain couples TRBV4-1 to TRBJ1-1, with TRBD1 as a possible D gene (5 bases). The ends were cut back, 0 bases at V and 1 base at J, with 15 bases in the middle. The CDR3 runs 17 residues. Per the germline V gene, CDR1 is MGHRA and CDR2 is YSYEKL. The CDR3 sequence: CASSQEGVARENTEAFF. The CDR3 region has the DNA TGCGCCAGCAGCCAAGAAGGGGTGGCCAGGGAGAACACTGAAGCTTTCTTT.

The CDR3 loop reads CASSPTQGISGNTIYF. CDR3 nucleotides: TGTGCCAGCAGCCCAACACAGGGGATATCTGGAAACACCATATATTTT. V and J are TRBV7-9 and TRBJ1-3, with TRBD1 matching 7 bases. In germline, CDR1 is SEHNR, CDR2 FQNEAQ (reference sequence). CDR3 length: 16 residues. V trimming: 5 bases; J trimming: 1 base; junction bases outside the gene matches: 8.

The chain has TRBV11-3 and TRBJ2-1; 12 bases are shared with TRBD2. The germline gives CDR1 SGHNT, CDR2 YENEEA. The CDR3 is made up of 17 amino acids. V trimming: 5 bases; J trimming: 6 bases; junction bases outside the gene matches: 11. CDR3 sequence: CASSPTPTSGGGNEQFF. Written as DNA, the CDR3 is TGTGCCAGCAGCCCAACCCCGACTAGCGGGGGCGGCAATGAGCAGTTCTTC.

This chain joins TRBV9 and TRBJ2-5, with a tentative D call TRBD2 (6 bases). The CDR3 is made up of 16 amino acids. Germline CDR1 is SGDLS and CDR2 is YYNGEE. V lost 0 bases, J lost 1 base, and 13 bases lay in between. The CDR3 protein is CASSVANAGPQETQYF. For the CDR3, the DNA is TGTGCCAGCAGCGTAGCTAACGCGGGGCCCCAAGAGACCCAGTACTTC.

CDR3 region: CSARVGGYTF. CDR3 nucleotide sequence: TGCAGTGCTAGAGTGGGCGGCTACACCTTC. The chain is built from TRBV20-1 and TRBJ1-2; D gene uncertain. V lost 1 base and J 8 bases, leaving 5 bases between the germline ends. CDR3 length equals 10 residues. CDR1 DFQATT and CDR2 SNEGSKA come from the germline V gene (reference sequence).

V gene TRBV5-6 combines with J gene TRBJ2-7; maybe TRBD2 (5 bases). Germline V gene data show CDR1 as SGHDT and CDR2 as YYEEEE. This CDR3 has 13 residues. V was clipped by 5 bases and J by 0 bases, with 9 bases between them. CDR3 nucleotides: TGTGCCAGCAGTTTACTAGACTCCTACGAGCAGTACGTC. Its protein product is CASSLLDSYEQYV.